Shown below are 26 T cell receptor beta chains from a single sample sequenced in a study of T cells after yellow fever vaccination. TCRdb re-analysed the 5' RACE reads in MiXCR, keeping a single row per CDR3 protein. The table records some 600,000 distinct CDR3 sequences, 9% to 15% of them present only once. Source: PBMCs, taken on the day of the yellow fever booster vaccination. All receptors derive from a man under 40 who received the YFV17D yellow fever vaccine.

The chain employs TRBV9 and TRBJ2-1, with 9 bases matching TRBD2. The CDR3 runs 15 residues. With V trimmed by 4 bases and J by 2 bases, 4 bases remained unmatched. Germline loops: CDR1 SGDLS, CDR2 YYNGEE. In nucleotides, the CDR3 is TGTGCCAGCAGCTCCGGACTAGCGACCTACAATGAGCAGTTCTTC. It specifies CASSSGLATYNEQFF.

This clonotype showed up just a few times. The V gene is TRBV7-2, the J gene TRBJ2-5, with 10 bases identical to TRBD1. The germline V gene has CDR1 SGHTA and CDR2 FQGNSA. The V and J ends lost 7 bases and 4 bases, in that order; junction bases with no gene match: 12. The CDR3 runs to 16 residues. The CDR3: CASTFPPDRGIETQYF. The CDR3, as DNA: TGTGCCAGCACCTTTCCTCCGGACAGGGGGATAGAGACCCAGTACTTC.

This clonotype was found a few times. This chain joins TRBV7-3 and TRBJ2-3; D is ambiguous. The CDR3 runs 15 residues. Trimming shortened V by 5 bases and J by 2 bases, and 14 bases separated the two germline ends. CDR1 SGHTA and CDR2 FQGTGA come from the germline V gene. CDR3 bases: TGTGCCAGCAGCCCGCGCGACGCGGACACAGATACGCAGTATTTT. Translated, it gives CASSPRDADTDTQYF.

This clonotype was seen ten or more times. This chain connects TRBV5-1 to TRBJ2-2, with TRBD2 matching 7 bases. The trim removed 0 bases at V and 3 bases at J, leaving 2 bases unmatched. CDR3 length: 15 residues. CDR1 is SGHRS and CDR2 is YFSETQ in the germline V gene. The CDR3 DNA sequence: TGCGCCAGCAGCTTGGGTCTAGCGGACACCGGGGAGCTGTTTTTT. It specifies CASSLGLADTGELFF.

V usage is TRBV28 and J usage is TRBJ1-2; 12 bases align to TRBD1. The germline V gene encodes CDR1 MDHEN and CDR2 SYDVKM. CDR3 size: 15 residues. V was clipped by 4 bases and J by 8 bases; unmatched bases: 8. The CDR3 sequence is CASSSPGQGAVGYTF. In DNA form, the CDR3 reads TGTGCCAGCAGTTCACCGGGACAGGGGGCGGTCGGCTACACCTTC.

This clonotype has only a few counts. The rearrangement links TRBV19 to TRBJ2-3; 7 bases map to TRBD1. There are 14 residues in the CDR3. CDR1 and CDR2 from the germline V gene are LNHDA and SQIVND (reference sequence). The V gene end was trimmed by 8 bases and the J gene end by 2 bases; junction bases not matched to a gene: 7. The CDR3: CASRDSSYTDTQYF. The CDR3 nucleotides read TGTGCCAGTCGGGACAGTTCTTACACAGATACGCAGTATTTT.

The chain couples TRBV7-9 to TRBJ1-6, with 8 bases fitting TRBD1. The V segment lost 5 bases and the J segment 11 bases; nucleotides outside the gene matches: 11. Germline assignment: CDR1 SEHNR and CDR2 FQNEAQ (reference sequence). The CDR3 is 15 amino acids. The CDR3 DNA reads TGTGCCAGCAGCCCCGGACAGGGACCAACGACACCCCTCCACTTT. This gives the protein CASSPGQGPTTPLHF.

In its sample, this clonotype was seen a few times. The chain is built from TRBV20-1 and TRBJ1-1, with D unresolved. Deletions cut 0 bases from V and 4 bases from J, with 12 bases between. In germline, CDR1 is DFQATT, CDR2 SNEGSKA (reference sequence). The CDR3 has 14 amino acids. The DNA of the CDR3 is TGCAGTGCTAGAGACCCACGCCGTTCCACTGAAGCTTTCTTT. Amino acid sequence: CSARDPRRSTEAFF.

This clonotype was recorded a few times. The gene calls are TRBV5-1 and TRBJ2-7; no reliable D call. In germline, CDR1 is SGHRS, CDR2 YFSETQ. The CDR3 totals 13 residues. V was pared by 4 bases and J by 6 bases, with 14 bases between. The CDR3 is CASSVGYSTEQYF. As DNA, the CDR3 is TGCGCCAGCAGCGTAGGGTATTCGACCGAGCAGTACTTC. Looking up the rest from reference TRBV5-1 and TRBJ2-7 gives the full variable domain: KAGVTQTPRYLIKTRGQQVTLSCSPISGHRSVSWYQQTPGQGLQFLFEYFSETQRNKGNFPGRFSGRQFSNSRSEMNVSTLELGDSALYLCASSVGYSTEQYFGPGTRLTVT.

This clonotype was observed at least ten times. The chain employs TRBV27 and TRBJ2-7; 9 bases are shared with TRBD2. The V segment lost 4 bases and the J segment 0 bases; nucleotides outside the gene matches: 4. Germline values: CDR1 MNHEY, CDR2 SMNVEV (reference sequence). The length of the CDR3 is 15 residues. The CDR3 DNA reads as TGTGCCAGCAGTTCTCCGGGACTAGCCTCCTACGAGCAGTACTTC. It specifies CASSSPGLASYEQYF.

The chain is built from TRBV18 and TRBJ2-7, with 8 nucleotides matching TRBD2. V shed 3 bases, J shed 0 bases, and the junction held 10 bases outside the gene matches. The CDR3 loop spans 17 amino acids. Per the germline V gene, CDR1 is KGHSH and CDR2 is LQKENI. The CDR3 here is CASSPAWASGGSYEQYF. The CDR3, as DNA: TGTGCCAGCTCACCCGCCTGGGCGAGCGGGGGCTCCTACGAGCAGTACTTC.

V and J are TRBV29-1 and TRBJ2-7, with a possible D match to TRBD1 (5 bases). V was pared by 2 bases and J by 9 bases, with 17 bases between. Looked up from germline, CDR1 is SQVTM and CDR2 is ANQGSEA. The CDR3 totals 13 residues. This chain's CDR3 is CSVERLGLAGQYF. The CDR3 nucleotides are TGCAGCGTTGAAAGGCTGGGGCTGGCCGGGCAGTACTTC.

This clonotype has just one count. The V and J genes are TRBV20-1 and TRBJ1-6; a weak D match, TRBD1 (5 bases). This CDR3 has 14 amino acids. The V gene lost 6 bases and the J gene lost 6 bases, with 15 bases spanning the gap. Germline CDR1 DFQATT, CDR2 SNEGSKA (reference sequence). For the CDR3, the DNA is TGCAGTGCCCATTGGCGGGGGGGTAATTCACCCCTCCACTTT. Its translation: CSAHWRGGNSPLHF.

The chain couples TRBV20-1 to TRBJ2-5; no firm D call. Germline V gene lookup returns CDR1 DFQATT and CDR2 SNEGSKA (reference sequence). V lost 6 bases and J lost 5, with 16 bases in between. CDR3 length: 13 amino acids. The CDR3 coding sequence is TGCAGTGCCTTCAATTGGTTACCCGAGACCCAGTACTTC. Its protein product is CSAFNWLPETQYF.

The rearrangement links TRBV4-3 to TRBJ2-6, with a tentative D call TRBD1 (6 bases). Trimming pared 3 bases from V and 1 base from J, leaving 19 bases between. Germline V gene lookup returns CDR1 LGHNA and CDR2 YSLEER. This CDR3 comprises 19 residues. CDR3 coding DNA: TGCGCCAGCAGCCATAAACAGGGATTCAGCTTTTCTGGGGCCAACGTCCTGACTTTC. It is translated as CASSHKQGFSFSGANVLTF.

The table lists this clonotype with a few counts. The V call is TRBV29-1, the J call TRBJ1-1; TRBD1 is a possible D gene (6 bases). V shed 6 bases and J shed 5 bases, with 7 bases lying between them. CDR1 SQVTM and CDR2 ANQGSEA come from the germline V gene. The CDR3 has 10 amino acids. CDR3 loop: CSVRGTEAFF. In nucleotides, the CDR3 is TGCAGCGTGAGGGGGACTGAAGCTTTCTTT.

This clonotype was counted a few times. The chain uses TRBV18 and TRBJ2-7; D may be TRBD2 (6 bases). This CDR3 has 14 amino acids. Per the germline V gene, CDR1 is KGHSH and CDR2 is LQKENI. With 2 bases removed from V and 5 bases from J, the gap between germline ends came to 13 bases. The CDR3, as DNA: TGTGCCAGCTCACCAATCAATTGGGGGGACGAGCAGTACTTC. It specifies CASSPINWGDEQYF. The whole variable domain, remainder taken from reference TRBV18 and TRBJ2-7, is NAGVMQNPRHLVRRRGQEARLRCSPMKGHSHVYWYRQLPEEGLKFMVYLQKENIIDESGMPKERFSAEFPKEGPSILRIQQVVRGDSAAYFCASSPINWGDEQYFGPGTRLTVT.

A few counts support this clonotype. V is TRBV20-1 and J is TRBJ2-5, with no clear D. Germline-derived CDR1 and CDR2 are DFQATT and SNEGSKA (reference sequence). The CDR3 consists of 15 residues. Trimming shortened V by 3 bases and J by 4 bases, and 18 bases separated the two germline ends. The CDR3 spells CSASLVGTLRETQYF. The CDR3 coding sequence is TGCAGTGCTAGTTTAGTTGGAACCTTGCGAGAGACCCAGTACTTC.

This clonotype was recorded a few times. The chain recombines TRBV6-5 with TRBJ2-1, with 9 bases matching TRBD2. The length of the CDR3 is 16 residues. Germline V CDR1 and CDR2: MNHEY, SVGAGI. Losses at the gene ends were 0 bases for V and 3 bases for J; bases not matched to a gene: 3. The CDR3 sequence is CASSYSASGIYNEQFF. DNA for the CDR3: TGTGCCAGCAGTTACTCAGCTAGCGGGATCTACAATGAGCAGTTCTTC.

This clonotype was found a few times. This chain connects TRBV7-9 to TRBJ2-7; D uncertain. The V gene's germline CDR1 is SEHNR and CDR2 FQNEAQ (reference sequence). The CDR3 runs to 14 residues. Trimming removed 2 bases at V and 3 bases at J, with 11 bases between. The CDR3 DNA follows: TGTGCCAGCAGCTTAAAGTCTGGACGCTACGAGCAGTACTTC. Amino acid sequence: CASSLKSGRYEQYF.

Ten or more counts support this clonotype. The chain has TRBV4-3 and TRBJ2-5, with a tentative D call TRBD1 (5 bases). Germline V gene lookup returns CDR1 LGHNA and CDR2 YSLEER. This CDR3 has 14 amino acids. The V and J ends lost 2 bases and 5 bases respectively, with 12 bases between them. DNA for the CDR3: TGCGCCAGCAGCCAATACCAGGGTTTCGAGACCCAGTACTTC. Its protein is CASSQYQGFETQYF.

The gene calls are TRBV4-3 and TRBJ1-3; D is possibly TRBD1 (5 bases). The CDR3 loop spans 13 amino acids. The V end lost 1 base, the J end lost 7 bases, and 8 bases lay between the germline ends. The germline V gene encodes CDR1 LGHNA and CDR2 YSLEER. This CDR3 reads CASSQAGVNTIYF. In DNA, the CDR3 is TGCGCCAGCAGCCAAGCGGGGGTTAACACCATATATTTT.

This clonotype was recorded a few times. This sequence joins TRBV7-2 and TRBJ2-7; 7 nucleotides agree with TRBD1. The length of the CDR3 is 14 residues. From germline, CDR1 is SGHTA and CDR2 FQGNSA. V was pared by 4 bases and J by 3 bases, with 6 bases of the junction left unmatched. CDR3 in amino acids: CASSSGQRSYEQYF. In DNA, the CDR3 is TGTGCCAGCAGCTCGGGACAGCGGAGCTACGAGCAGTACTTC.

This clonotype was seen only a few times. The V and J genes are TRBV5-1 and TRBJ2-1, with D possibly TRBD1 on 5 matching bases. Germline V CDR1 and CDR2: SGHRS, YFSETQ. The CDR3 spans 14 residues. Trimming stripped 0 bases from V and 8 bases from J, with 12 bases between. CDR3 DNA: TGCGCCAGCAGCTTGGCCGGCAGGGCCGATGAGCAGTTCTTC. Translated, it gives CASSLAGRADEQFF.

This chain uses TRBV28 with TRBJ2-5; unclear D gene. Trimming cost V 6 bases and J 4 bases, with 12 bases left between them. Germline lookup yields CDR1 MDHEN and CDR2 SYDVKM. The CDR3 has 13 residues. The CDR3 region is CASRRPGLETQYF. For the CDR3, the DNA is TGTGCCAGCAGGAGACCGGGCCTAGAGACCCAGTACTTC. The complete variable domain, with remaining parts taken from reference TRBV28 and TRBJ2-5, reads DVKVTQSSRYLVKRTGEKVFLECVQDMDHENMFWYRQDPGLGLRLIYFSYDVKMKEKGDIPEGYSVSREKKERFSLILESASTNQTSMYLCASRRPGLETQYFGPGTRLLVL.

In this sample, this clonotype turned up a few times. The rearrangement uses TRBV9 and TRBJ2-7; D call uncertain. The CDR3 contains 13 residues. Germline CDR1 SGDLS, CDR2 YYNGEE. V was cut by 4 bases and J by 3 bases, with 11 bases left in between. The CDR3 spells CASSPRSNYEQYF. DNA for the CDR3: TGTGCCAGCAGCCCAAGGAGTAACTACGAGCAGTACTTC.